The sequence of this T cell receptor (beta chain) was determined in a study of T cells in Graves' hyperthyroidism and ophthalmopathy. Lactation, pregnancy, other autoimmune disease or uncontrolled infection excluded patients. Researchers took RNA transcripts and amplified the TCR beta CDR3 regions from them. First-round RT-PCR with HTBI primers amplified the TCR CDR3 region. MiXCR was run by TCRdb on the multiplex PCR reads, yielding one entry per CDR3 protein. The table lists 380,000 or so distinct CDR3 sequences, about 13% of them singletons. This clonotype was found a few times. This TCR came from a man aged 25 to 40 with Graves' hyperthyroidism that later progressed to Graves' ophthalmopathy. Sequencing was carried out using blood.

The CDR3 region is CSAGIQKGTQYF. In DNA, the CDR3 is TGCAGTGCTGGGATCCAAAAAGGGACCCAGTACTTC. This chain connects TRBV20-1 to TRBJ2-5; D unresolved. The CDR3 length is 12 residues. The V and J ends lost 5 bases and 7 bases respectively, with 14 bases between them. Germline-derived CDR1 and CDR2 are DFQATT and SNEGSKA (reference sequence).